This entry lists 29 T cell receptor beta chains sequenced from one sample in a study of cytomegalovirus exposure and HLA in healthy donors. PCR involved 60 Vbeta and 13 Jbeta primers. TCRdb's copy holds only in-frame clones and misses some; the assay was immunoSEQ multiplex PCR. The table for this sample gives approximately 52,000 clones. Material: PBMCs. All receptors derive from a man between 50 and 59 years old in good health and CMV-seropositive.

The genes are TRBV25-1 and TRBJ2-3; D is unclear. Trimming pared 7 bases from V and 3 bases from J, leaving 11 bases between. This CDR3 spans 13 amino acids. CDR1 and CDR2 (germline): MGHDK, SYGVNS. The CDR3 DNA follows: TGTGCCAGCAACGGTATCGGTACAGATACGCAGTATTTT. This encodes CASNGIGTDTQYF.

The V and J genes are TRBV29-1 and TRBJ2-1, with 9 bases identical to TRBD2. Germline lookup yields CDR1 SQVTM and CDR2 ANQGSEA. Unmatched junction bases numbered 11, after V lost 3 bases and J lost 11 bases. This CDR3 region has 14 residues. CDR3 residues: CSVETAGGYKKQFF. CDR3 bases: TGCAGCGTTGAGACTGCGGGAGGGTACAAAAAGCAGTTCTTC.

The gene calls are TRBV14 and TRBJ1-2, with TRBD1 identical over 9 bases. Germline CDR1 is SGHDN and CDR2 is FVKESK. V dropped 4 bases and J dropped 6; count of bases not matched to a gene: 6. The CDR3 runs 14 residues. This CDR3 is CASSPRTGENGYTF. The CDR3 bases are TGTGCCAGCAGCCCCAGGACAGGGGAGAATGGCTACACCTTC.

This sequence joins TRBV7-2 and TRBJ2-7; D not certain. The CDR3 runs to 13 residues. V was shortened by 0 bases and J by 5 bases, with 8 bases between the two germline ends. Germline V CDR1 and CDR2: SGHTA, FQGNSA. The CDR3 region is CASSLASINEQYF. DNA of the CDR3: TGTGCCAGCAGCTTAGCCAGTATTAACGAGCAGTACTTC.

The chain links TRBV7-2 to TRBJ1-3; TRBD1 might be the D (6 bases). Trimming took off 6 bases at V and 0 bases at J, with 12 bases between the two ends. CDR3 length: 15 amino acids. Germline assignment: CDR1 SGHTA and CDR2 FQGNSA. The DNA for the CDR3 is TGTGCCAGCAGACGATTACAGGGCTCTGGAAACACCATATATTTT. Protein: CASRRLQGSGNTIYF.

This chain joins TRBV5-1 and TRBJ1-1; no reliable D call. Trimming removed 4 bases from V and 2 bases from J, with 3 bases in between. Germline assignment: CDR1 SGHRS and CDR2 YFSETQ. CDR3 length equals 11 residues. The CDR3 protein is CASSLNTEAFF. The CDR3, as DNA: TGCGCCAGCAGCCTAAACACTGAAGCTTTCTTT.

The rearrangement links TRBV25-1 to TRBJ2-7; possibly TRBD2 for D (5 bases). Germline assignment: CDR1 MGHDK and CDR2 SYGVNS. V lost 3 bases to trimming and J lost 6 bases, with 12 bases between them. The CDR3 extends over 13 amino acids. CDR3 in amino acids: CASSDAGRGEQYF. The CDR3 DNA follows: TGTGCCAGCAGTGATGCAGGCCGGGGCGAGCAGTACTTC.

The chain is built from TRBV7-2 and TRBJ1-1; D gene unclear. The germline CDR1 and CDR2 sequences are SGHTA and FQGNSA. V was trimmed by 2 bases and J by 1 base, leaving 8 bases between them. The CDR3 is 14 amino acids. Written as DNA, the CDR3 is TGTGCCAGCAGCTTATTCCGTCGGAACACTGAAGCTTTCTTT. Translated: CASSLFRRNTEAFF.

This sequence joins TRBV5-1 and TRBJ1-4, with D possibly TRBD1 on 5 matching bases. The V end lost 0 bases, the J end lost 2 bases, and 8 bases lay between the germline ends. Looked up from germline, CDR1 is SGHRS and CDR2 is YFSETQ. The CDR3 totals 15 residues. In nucleotides, the CDR3 is TGCGCCAGCAGCTTGGCCCCAGGGACTAATGAAAAACTGTTTTTT. Translated, it gives CASSLAPGTNEKLFF.

This chain uses TRBV28 with TRBJ2-7, with D hard to call. Trimming removed 3 bases at V and 3 bases at J, with 12 bases between. The CDR3 covers 14 residues. Looked up from germline, CDR1 is MDHEN and CDR2 is SYDVKM. The CDR3 sequence is CASSFPGLDYEQYF. The DNA of the CDR3 is TGTGCCAGCAGTTTTCCAGGCCTTGACTACGAGCAGTACTTC.

The chain recombines TRBV7-2 with TRBJ2-2; possibly TRBD1 for D (6 bases). V shed 4 bases and J shed 6 bases, with 15 bases lying between them. This CDR3 has 15 amino acids. The germline V gene encodes CDR1 SGHTA and CDR2 FQGNSA. The CDR3 region has the DNA TGTGCCAGCAGCTCAACAGGGTTCTCCCCCGGGGAGCTGTTTTTT. Its protein is CASSSTGFSPGELFF.

The chain combines TRBV5-6 with TRBJ1-1, with unresolved D. Germline CDR1 is SGHDT and CDR2 is YYEEEE. This CDR3 is 12 amino acids long. Trimming shortened V by 4 bases and J by 5 bases, and 9 bases separated the two germline ends. The CDR3 coding sequence is TGTGCCAGCAGCAAATCCCCAACTGAAGCTTTCTTT. Its protein product is CASSKSPTEAFF. The full variable domain, in which reference TRBV5-6 and TRBJ1-1 provide the parts outside the CDR3, is DAGVTQSPTHLIKTRGQQVTLRCSPKSGHDTVSWYQQALGQGPQFIFQYYEEEERQRGNFPDRFSGHQFPNYSSELNVNALLLGDSALYLCASSKSPTEAFFGQGTRLTVV.

The rearrangement links TRBV28 to TRBJ2-1; 7 bases are shared with TRBD2. The V gene end was trimmed by 8 bases and the J gene end by 3 bases; junction bases not matched to a gene: 4. The CDR3 is 13 amino acids. CDR1 and CDR2 from the germline V gene are MDHEN and SYDVKM. The CDR3 spells CASHGDYYNEQFF. The CDR3 coding sequence is TGTGCCAGCCACGGGGACTACTACAATGAGCAGTTCTTC.

This chain uses TRBV5-1 with TRBJ1-2, with 10 positions matching TRBD1. This CDR3 is 14 amino acids long. V trimming: 4 bases; J trimming: 5 bases; junction bases outside the gene matches: 5. Germline-derived CDR1 and CDR2 are SGHRS and YFSETQ. DNA of the CDR3: TGCGCCAGCAGCCCGGGACAGGGGATGTATGGCTACACCTTC. Translated, it gives CASSPGQGMYGYTF.

The rearrangement links TRBV9 to TRBJ1-5, with unresolved D. This CDR3 is 16 amino acids long. Germline assignment: CDR1 SGDLS and CDR2 YYNGEE. The V gene lost 0 bases and the J gene lost 0 bases, with 10 bases spanning the gap. The CDR3 protein is CASSVANIYSNQPQHF. CDR3 nucleotide sequence: TGTGCCAGCAGCGTAGCGAACATTTATAGCAATCAGCCCCAGCATTTT.

The V and J genes are TRBV5-4 and TRBJ2-5, with D possibly matching TRBD2 (5 bases). Germline CDR1 reads SGHNT; CDR2 reads YYREEE (reference sequence). V shed 4 bases and J shed 4 bases, with 14 bases lying between them. This CDR3 has 14 residues. This CDR3 is CASSVGLRGETQYF. CDR3 nucleotide sequence: TGTGCCAGCAGCGTGGGTCTTCGGGGAGAGACCCAGTACTTC.

This chain links TRBV19 with TRBJ2-7; D is possibly TRBD1 (5 bases). Germline CDR1 is LNHDA and CDR2 is SQIVND (reference sequence). With 7 bases removed from V and 1 base from J, the gap between germline ends came to 11 bases. The CDR3 sequence is 13 residues long. The CDR3 DNA sequence: TGTGCCAGTAAGGGGTGGGATTCCTACGAGCAGTACTTC. Encoded protein: CASKGWDSYEQYF.

Notes on this clone: One junction end does not reproduce the germline sequence, and a read error may be involved. CDR3 sequence reads: CASSFRAGSSDNEQFF. CDR3 DNA: TGTGCCAGCAGCTTCCGAGCGGGCAGCTCCGACAATGAGCAGTTCTTC. V gene TRBV7-3 combines with J gene TRBJ2-1; D may be TRBD2 (6 bases). The CDR3 consists of 16 residues. Germline values: CDR1 SGHTA, CDR2 FQGTGA. The complete variable domain, with remaining parts taken from reference TRBV7-3 and TRBJ2-1, reads GAGVSQTPSNKVTEKGKYVELRCDPISGHTALYWYRQSLGQGPEFLIYFQGTGAADDSGLPNDRFFAVRPEGSVSTLKIQRTERGDSAVYLCASSFRAGSSDNEQFFGPGTRLTVL.

V gene TRBV6-5 combines with J gene TRBJ2-1, with 10 bases aligning to TRBD1. The germline gives CDR1 MNHEY, CDR2 SVGAGI. This CDR3 has 14 residues. V lost 5 bases to trimming and J lost 9 bases; unmatched junction nucleotides: 7. The CDR3 reads CASSTDRGFREQFF. The CDR3 DNA is TGTGCCAGCAGTACGGACAGGGGGTTTCGTGAGCAGTTCTTC.

The rearrangement links TRBV6-5 to TRBJ1-4, with 7 bases matching TRBD1. CDR1 is MNHEY and CDR2 is SVGAGI in the germline V gene. V shed 6 bases and J 3 bases; nucleotides not matched to a gene: 7. This CDR3 has 15 residues. CDR3 coding DNA: TGTGCCAGCAGGCAAGGGACAGAGGCTAATGAAAAACTGTTTTTT. This gives the protein CASRQGTEANEKLFF.

The chain combines TRBV27 with TRBJ1-1; D not resolved. From germline, CDR1 is MNHEY and CDR2 SMNVEV (reference sequence). With 1 base removed from V and 5 bases from J, the gap between germline ends came to 14 bases. The CDR3 is 15 residues long. This CDR3 is CASSLFVGAGTEAFF. CDR3 DNA sequence: TGTGCCAGCAGTTTATTTGTGGGCGCGGGGACTGAAGCTTTCTTT.

The genes are TRBV10-3 and TRBJ2-5, with TRBD1 as a possible D gene (6 bases). V was shortened by 6 bases and J by 6 bases, with 20 bases between the two germline ends. There are 15 residues in the CDR3. CDR1 is ENHRY, CDR2 SYGVKD, per germline. The CDR3 here is CAISPGTQKGQTQYF. CDR3 sequence (DNA): TGTGCCATCAGCCCCGGGACACAAAAAGGCCAGACCCAGTACTTC.

The rearrangement uses TRBV2 and TRBJ2-7, with a possible D match to TRBD2 (5 bases). This CDR3 contains 15 residues. Trimming left V 7 bases short and J 6 bases short, with 22 bases between. CDR1 and CDR2 (germline): SNHLY, FYNNEI. The CDR3, as DNA: TGTGCCAGCAACCCCAACCAGCGGCTAGGAGTCGAGCAGTACTTC. It is translated as CASNPNQRLGVEQYF.

This chain links TRBV28 with TRBJ2-7, with 7 bases aligning to TRBD1. This CDR3 region has 14 residues. Trimming at V came to 2 bases and at J to 0 bases, leaving 1 base not matched to a gene. CDR1 is MDHEN, CDR2 SYDVKM, per germline. CDR3 sequence (DNA): TGTGCCAGCAGTTTACGGGACAGCTCCTACGAGCAGTACTTC. It codes for CASSLRDSSYEQYF.

The CDR3 sequence is CASSRGLRNRGFLDQPQHF. DNA for the CDR3: TGTGCCAGCAGTAGGGGCTTAAGGAACAGGGGGTTCTTAGATCAGCCCCAGCATTTT. J is TRBJ1-5 and V is TRBV28; TRBD1 agrees at 8 bases. The V and J ends lost 5 bases and 5 bases, in that order; junction bases with no gene match: 20. The CDR3 covers 19 residues. CDR1 and CDR2 from the germline V gene are MDHEN and SYDVKM.

The rearrangement links TRBV6-1 to TRBJ1-4; 9 bases line up with TRBD1. The V segment lost 5 bases and the J segment 9 bases; nucleotides outside the gene matches: 7. The CDR3 is 14 residues long. Germline assignment: CDR1 MNHNS and CDR2 SASEGT. CDR3 in DNA: TGTGCCAGCAGTCCCCGGGACAGGGAGAAAAAACTGTTTTTT. This encodes CASSPRDREKKLFF.

The chain recombines TRBV14 with TRBJ1-1; 7 positions match TRBD1. V was clipped by 2 bases and J by 0 bases; unmatched bases: 6. This CDR3 spans 16 amino acids. In germline, CDR1 is SGHDN, CDR2 FVKESK. The CDR3 region has the DNA TGTGCCAGCAGCCAACGTCGGGGGACAGTGAACACTGAAGCTTTCTTT. Its translation is CASSQRRGTVNTEAFF.

CDR3 region: CASSRPGQGNTEAFF. CDR3 bases: TGTGCCAGCAGTCGTCCGGGACAGGGAAACACTGAAGCTTTCTTT. The genes are TRBV6-5 and TRBJ1-1, with 9 bases aligning to TRBD1. Looked up from germline, CDR1 is MNHEY and CDR2 is SVGAGI. Trimming took 5 bases from V and 2 from J; bases not matched to a gene: 6. The CDR3 is made up of 15 amino acids.

This chain links TRBV6-5 with TRBJ2-3; 10 bases are a match to TRBD2. CDR3 length equals 15 residues. The ends lost 4 bases at V and 5 bases at J; junction bases unmatched: 6. Germline values: CDR1 MNHEY, CDR2 SVGAGI. For the CDR3, the DNA is TGTGCCAGCAGTTCGGGACTAGCGTGGGAAGATACGCAGTATTTT. This gives the protein CASSSGLAWEDTQYF.